Listed below are T cell receptor beta chains from one sample, sequenced in a study of T cell clones after liver transplantation. Libraries were prepared by immunoSEQ multiplex PCR; TCRdb keeps only in-frame clonotypes and omits some of them. This sample has around 110,000 clones, with over 75% found just once. The sequenced sample was CD4+ T cells from blood, obtained 12 months after liver transplant. The receptors derive from a human patient who received a liver transplant. Some T cells may be graft donor cells. Both conserved end residues are part of each CDR3. The D gene is left open where the match is weak. The size field is filled for only some rows; it gives once, few, many or a size class.

abundance	v_gene	j_gene	d_gene	CDR3nt	CDR3aa
NA	TRBV6-6	TRBJ2-7	TRBD1	TGTGCCACCCGGGACAGCGTCTACGAGCAGTACTTC	CATRDSVYEQYF
NA	TRBV19	TRBJ2-1	TRBD2	TGTGCCAGTAGTCCTAGGGCCCAAACTAGCGCAGAGTTCTTC	CASSPRAQTSAEFF
NA	TRBV7-2	TRBJ2-2	TRBD2	TGTGCCAGCAGCCCTAGCGGTATTATGACCGGGGAGCTGTTTTTT	CASSPSGIMTGELFF
NA	TRBV18	TRBJ2-7	NA	TGTGCCAGCTCACCAATGACAGGTTCCTACGAGCAGTACTTC	CASSPMTGSYEQYF
NA	TRBV18	TRBJ1-1	TRBD1	TGTGCCAGCTCACCTGACAGGGGTACTGAAGCTTTCTTT	CASSPDRGTEAFF
once	TRBV27	TRBJ2-1	TRBD2	TGTGCCAGCAGTGGGACACTAGCGGCCTTATACAATGAGCAGTTCTTC	CASSGTLAALYNEQFF
NA	TRBV7-6	TRBJ2-6	NA	TGTGCCAGCAGCTCTGGGGCCAACGTCCTGACTTTC	CASSSGANVLTF
NA	TRBV7-9	TRBJ1-5	TRBD1	TGTGCCAGCAGCCAAACAGGGGGCGATCAGCCCCAGCATTTT	CASSQTGGDQPQHF
NA	TRBV7-3	TRBJ2-2	NA	TGTGCCAGCGGGGAAGTTGGCGGGGAGCTGTTTTTT	CASGEVGGELFF
NA	TRBV6-6	TRBJ1-4	NA	TGTGCCAGCTCGGCCGCGCGGGGACGTGAAAAACTGTTTTTT	CASSAARGREKLFF
NA	TRBV19	TRBJ2-1	NA	TGTGCCAGTAGCAAAGGGAGGAGGGGCCCCCAAACCCTCAATGAGCAGTTCTTC	CASSKGRRGPQTLNEQFF
NA	TRBV28	TRBJ1-2	NA	TGTGCCAGCAGGACCCACGGGGAGGACTATGGCTACACCTTC	CASRTHGEDYGYTF
NA	TRBV29-1	TRBJ2-4	NA	TGCAGCGTGGAACTACAACAAGGTACAAACATTCAGTACTTC	CSVELQQGTNIQYF
once	TRBV6-4	TRBJ2-4	TRBD2	TGTGCCAGCAGTGACCCCTCGACTAGCGGGAGAGGCACAGCCAAAAACATTCAGTACTTC	CASSDPSTSGRGTAKNIQYF
once	TRBV12-5	TRBJ2-7	NA	TGTGCTAGTGGAGGGACTGGGACCTACGAGCAGTACTTC	CASGGTGTYEQYF
NA	TRBV18	TRBJ2-5	NA	TGTGCCAGCTCAGTTCAAGAGACCCAGTACTTC	CASSVQETQYF
NA	TRBV19	TRBJ2-7	NA	TGTGCCAGTAGCGCGACGGATACCTACGAGCAGTACTTC	CASSATDTYEQYF
NA	TRBV9	TRBJ2-3	TRBD2	TGTGCCAGCAGCGTACCCATAAGCGGGGGGAGCACAGATACGCAGTATTTT	CASSVPISGGSTDTQYF
NA	TRBV7-9	TRBJ1-4	TRBD1	TGTGCCAGCAGCTTACAGGGGGCGCGGGAAAAACTGTTTTTT	CASSLQGAREKLFF
NA	TRBV5-1	TRBJ2-5	NA	TGCGCCAGCAGTCCACAGGGAAACAGGGAGACCCAGTACTTC	CASSPQGNRETQYF
NA	TRBV9	TRBJ2-7	TRBD1	TGTGCCAGCAGCGAGGGACAGGGGGCGCGGGAGCAGTACTTC	CASSEGQGAREQYF
NA	TRBV7-8	TRBJ1-2	NA	TGTGCCAGCAGCTTAGCACCCGGGGCCTACTATGGCTACACCTTC	CASSLAPGAYYGYTF
NA	TRBV6-1	TRBJ1-2	TRBD1	TGTGCCAGCATCCCGGACAGGGTTAACTATGGCTACACCTTC	CASIPDRVNYGYTF
NA	TRBV28	TRBJ1-2	NA	TGTGCCAGCAGCCAGGGTGGGGGTACTAACTATGGCTACACCTTC	CASSQGGGTNYGYTF
NA	TRBV5-4	TRBJ2-7	TRBD2	TGTGCCAGCAGCTTGGCGGGGGGCTCCTACGAGCAGTACTTC	CASSLAGGSYEQYF
NA	TRBV28	TRBJ2-5	NA	TGTGCCAGCAGTTTACCGGGCGGGGAGCAAGAGACCCAGTACTTC	CASSLPGGEQETQYF
NA	TRBV11-2	TRBJ1-3	NA	TGTGCCAGCAGCACAGGAAACTCTGGAAACACCATATATTTT	CASSTGNSGNTIYF
few	TRBV28	TRBJ1-2	NA	TGTGCCAGCAGATCAGGACAGTCTGCCTATGGCTACACCTTC	CASRSGQSAYGYTF
NA	TRBV4-1	TRBJ1-4	NA	TGCGCCAGCAGCCAGGCCAACACCGCAACTAATGAAAAACTGTTTTTT	CASSQANTATNEKLFF
NA	TRBV27	TRBJ1-1	TRBD1	TGTGCCAGCATGATTGGACAGGGGAGCGCGTACACTGAAGCTTTCTTT	CASMIGQGSAYTEAFF
NA	TRBV25-1	TRBJ2-5	NA	TGTGCCAGCAGTGAATCTGGGCAAGTACAAGAGACCCAGTACTTC	CASSESGQVQETQYF
NA	TRBV7-2	TRBJ1-5	NA	TGTGCCAGCAGCCCACAGGATCAGCCCCAGCATTTT	CASSPQDQPQHF
NA	TRBV7-6	TRBJ1-5	NA	TGTGCCAGCAGCCCCCCGGGGTACAATCAGCCCCAGCATTTT	CASSPPGYNQPQHF
NA	TRBV9	TRBJ1-4	NA	TGTGCCAGCAGCGTCTGGCACGGGAATGAAAAACTGTTTTTT	CASSVWHGNEKLFF
NA	TRBV7-9	TRBJ2-1	NA	TGTGCCACCATGGAGGGCCTTAACAATGAGCAGTTCTTC	CATMEGLNNEQFF
NA	TRBV18	TRBJ1-2	NA	TGTGCCAGCTCACCCACAGTGACTAACTATGGCTACACCTTC	CASSPTVTNYGYTF
NA	TRBV28	TRBJ2-5	NA	TGTGCCAGCAGTTTATCCCCGGGCACCCAGTACTTC	CASSLSPGTQYF
NA	TRBV2	TRBJ2-1	NA	TGTGCCAGCCAAAAGGACAAATCCTACAATGAGCAGTTCTTC	CASQKDKSYNEQFF
NA	TRBV5-8	TRBJ1-5	NA	TGTGCCAGCAGCTTTAGGGATCAGCCCCAGCATTTT	CASSFRDQPQHF